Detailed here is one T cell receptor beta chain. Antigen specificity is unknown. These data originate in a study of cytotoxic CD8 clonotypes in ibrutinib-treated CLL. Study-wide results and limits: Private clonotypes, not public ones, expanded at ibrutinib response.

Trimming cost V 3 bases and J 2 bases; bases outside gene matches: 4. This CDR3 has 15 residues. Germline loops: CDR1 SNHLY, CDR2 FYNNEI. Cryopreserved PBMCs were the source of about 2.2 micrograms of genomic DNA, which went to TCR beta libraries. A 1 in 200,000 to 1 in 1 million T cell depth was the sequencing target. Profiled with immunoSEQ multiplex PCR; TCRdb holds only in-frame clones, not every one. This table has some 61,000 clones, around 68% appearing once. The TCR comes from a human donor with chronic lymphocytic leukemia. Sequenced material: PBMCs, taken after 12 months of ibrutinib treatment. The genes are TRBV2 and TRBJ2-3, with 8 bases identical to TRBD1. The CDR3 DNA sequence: TGTGCCAGCAGTGAGGAGACAGGGGCCACAGATACGCAGTATTTT. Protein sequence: CASSEETGATDTQYF.